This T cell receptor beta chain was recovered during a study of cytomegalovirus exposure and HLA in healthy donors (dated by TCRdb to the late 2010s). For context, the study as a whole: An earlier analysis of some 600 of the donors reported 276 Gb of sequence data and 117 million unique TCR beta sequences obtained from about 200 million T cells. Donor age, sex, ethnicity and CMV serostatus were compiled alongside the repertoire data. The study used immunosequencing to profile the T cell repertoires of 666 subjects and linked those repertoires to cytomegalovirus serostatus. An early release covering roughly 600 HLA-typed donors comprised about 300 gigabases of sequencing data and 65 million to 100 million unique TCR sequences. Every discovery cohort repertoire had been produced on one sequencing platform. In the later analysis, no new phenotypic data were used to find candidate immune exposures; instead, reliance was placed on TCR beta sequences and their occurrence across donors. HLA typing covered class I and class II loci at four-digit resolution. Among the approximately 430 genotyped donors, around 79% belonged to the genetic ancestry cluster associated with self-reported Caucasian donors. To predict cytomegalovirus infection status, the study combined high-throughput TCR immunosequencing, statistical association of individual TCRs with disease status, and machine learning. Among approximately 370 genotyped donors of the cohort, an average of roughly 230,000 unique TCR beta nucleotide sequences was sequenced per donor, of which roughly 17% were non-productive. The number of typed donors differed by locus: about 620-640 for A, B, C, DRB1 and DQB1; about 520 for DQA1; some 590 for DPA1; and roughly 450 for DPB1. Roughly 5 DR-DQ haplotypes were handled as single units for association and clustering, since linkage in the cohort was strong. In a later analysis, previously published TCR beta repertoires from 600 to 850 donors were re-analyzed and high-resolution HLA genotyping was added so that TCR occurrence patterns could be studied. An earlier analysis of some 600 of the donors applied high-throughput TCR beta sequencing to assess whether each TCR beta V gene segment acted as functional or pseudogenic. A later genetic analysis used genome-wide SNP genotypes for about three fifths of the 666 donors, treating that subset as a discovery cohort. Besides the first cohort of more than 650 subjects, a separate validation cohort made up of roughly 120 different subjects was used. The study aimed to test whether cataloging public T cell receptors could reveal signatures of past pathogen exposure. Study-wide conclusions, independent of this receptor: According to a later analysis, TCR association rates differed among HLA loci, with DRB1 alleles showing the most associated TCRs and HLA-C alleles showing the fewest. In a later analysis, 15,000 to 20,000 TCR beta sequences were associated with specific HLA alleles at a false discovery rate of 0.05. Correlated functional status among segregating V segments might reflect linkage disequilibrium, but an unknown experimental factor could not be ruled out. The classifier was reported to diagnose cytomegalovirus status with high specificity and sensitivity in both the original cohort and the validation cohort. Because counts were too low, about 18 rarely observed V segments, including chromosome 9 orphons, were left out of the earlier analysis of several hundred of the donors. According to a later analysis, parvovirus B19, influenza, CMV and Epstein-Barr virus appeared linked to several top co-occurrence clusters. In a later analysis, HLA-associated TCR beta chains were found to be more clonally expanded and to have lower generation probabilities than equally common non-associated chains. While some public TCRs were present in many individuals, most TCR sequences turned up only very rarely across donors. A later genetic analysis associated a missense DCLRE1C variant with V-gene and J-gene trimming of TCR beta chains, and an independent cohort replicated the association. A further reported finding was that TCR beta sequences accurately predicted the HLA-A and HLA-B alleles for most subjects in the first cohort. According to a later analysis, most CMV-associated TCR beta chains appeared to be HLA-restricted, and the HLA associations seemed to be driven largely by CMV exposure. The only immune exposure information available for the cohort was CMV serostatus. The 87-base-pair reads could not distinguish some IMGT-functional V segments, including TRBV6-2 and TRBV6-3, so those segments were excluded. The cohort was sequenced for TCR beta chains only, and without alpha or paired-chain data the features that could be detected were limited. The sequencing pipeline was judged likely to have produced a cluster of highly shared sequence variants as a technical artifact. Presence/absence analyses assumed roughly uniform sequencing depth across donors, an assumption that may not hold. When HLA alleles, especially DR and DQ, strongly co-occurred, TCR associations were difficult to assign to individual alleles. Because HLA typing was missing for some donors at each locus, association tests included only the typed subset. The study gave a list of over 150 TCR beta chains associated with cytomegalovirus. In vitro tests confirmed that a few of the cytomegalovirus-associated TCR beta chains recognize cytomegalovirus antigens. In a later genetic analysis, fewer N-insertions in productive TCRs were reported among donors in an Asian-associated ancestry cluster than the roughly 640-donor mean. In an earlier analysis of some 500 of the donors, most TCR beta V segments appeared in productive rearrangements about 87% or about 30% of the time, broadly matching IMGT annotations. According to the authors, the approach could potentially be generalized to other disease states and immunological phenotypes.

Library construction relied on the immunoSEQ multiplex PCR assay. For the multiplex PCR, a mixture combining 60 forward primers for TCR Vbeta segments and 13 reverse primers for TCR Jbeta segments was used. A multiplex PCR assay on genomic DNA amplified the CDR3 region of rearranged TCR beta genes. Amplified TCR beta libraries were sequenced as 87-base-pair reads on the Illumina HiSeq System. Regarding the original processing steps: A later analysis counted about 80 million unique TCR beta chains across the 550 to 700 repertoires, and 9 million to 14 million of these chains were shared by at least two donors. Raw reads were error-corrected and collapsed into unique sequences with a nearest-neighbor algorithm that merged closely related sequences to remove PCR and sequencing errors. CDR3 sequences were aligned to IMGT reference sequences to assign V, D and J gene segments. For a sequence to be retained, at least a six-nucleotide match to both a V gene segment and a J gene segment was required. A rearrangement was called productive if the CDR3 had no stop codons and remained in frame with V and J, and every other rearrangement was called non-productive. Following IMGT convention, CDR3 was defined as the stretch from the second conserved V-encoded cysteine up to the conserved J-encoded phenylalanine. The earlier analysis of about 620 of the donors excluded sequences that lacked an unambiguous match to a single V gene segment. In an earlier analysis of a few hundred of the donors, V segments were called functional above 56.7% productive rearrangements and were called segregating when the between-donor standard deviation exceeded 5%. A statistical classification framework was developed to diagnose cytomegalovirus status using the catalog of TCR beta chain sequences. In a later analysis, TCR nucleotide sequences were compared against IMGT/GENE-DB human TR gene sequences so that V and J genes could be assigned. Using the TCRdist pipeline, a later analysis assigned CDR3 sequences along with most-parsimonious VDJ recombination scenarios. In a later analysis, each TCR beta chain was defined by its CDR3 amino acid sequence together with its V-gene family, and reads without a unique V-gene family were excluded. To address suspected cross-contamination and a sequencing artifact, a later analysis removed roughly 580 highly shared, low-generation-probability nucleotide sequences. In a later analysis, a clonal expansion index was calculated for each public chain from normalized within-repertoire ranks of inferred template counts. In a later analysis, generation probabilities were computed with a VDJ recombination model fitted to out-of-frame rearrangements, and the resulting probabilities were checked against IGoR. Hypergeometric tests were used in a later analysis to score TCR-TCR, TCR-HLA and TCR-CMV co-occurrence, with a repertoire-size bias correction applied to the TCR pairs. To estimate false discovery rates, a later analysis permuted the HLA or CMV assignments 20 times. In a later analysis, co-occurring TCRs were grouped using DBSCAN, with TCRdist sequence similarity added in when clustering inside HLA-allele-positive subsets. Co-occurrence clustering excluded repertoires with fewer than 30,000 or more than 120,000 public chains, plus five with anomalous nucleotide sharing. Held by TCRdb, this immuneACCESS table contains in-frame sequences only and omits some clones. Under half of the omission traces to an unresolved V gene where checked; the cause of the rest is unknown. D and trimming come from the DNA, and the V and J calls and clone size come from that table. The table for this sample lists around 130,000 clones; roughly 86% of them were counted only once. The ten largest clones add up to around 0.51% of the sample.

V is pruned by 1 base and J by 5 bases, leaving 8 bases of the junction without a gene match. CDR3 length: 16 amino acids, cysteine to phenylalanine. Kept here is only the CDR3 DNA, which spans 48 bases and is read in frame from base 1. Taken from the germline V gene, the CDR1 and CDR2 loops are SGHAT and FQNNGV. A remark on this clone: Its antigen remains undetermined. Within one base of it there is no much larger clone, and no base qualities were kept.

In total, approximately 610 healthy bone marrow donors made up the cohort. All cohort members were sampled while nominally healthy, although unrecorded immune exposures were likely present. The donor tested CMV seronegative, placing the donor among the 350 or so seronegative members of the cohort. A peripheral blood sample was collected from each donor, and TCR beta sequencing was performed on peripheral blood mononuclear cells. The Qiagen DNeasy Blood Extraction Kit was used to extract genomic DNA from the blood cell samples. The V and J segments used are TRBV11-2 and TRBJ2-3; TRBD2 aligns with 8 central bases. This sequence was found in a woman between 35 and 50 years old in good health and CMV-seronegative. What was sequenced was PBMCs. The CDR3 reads CASSLGSGRAGDTQYF. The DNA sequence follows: TGTGCCAGCAGCTTAGGGTCCGGGAGGGCCGGAGATACGCAGTATTTT.